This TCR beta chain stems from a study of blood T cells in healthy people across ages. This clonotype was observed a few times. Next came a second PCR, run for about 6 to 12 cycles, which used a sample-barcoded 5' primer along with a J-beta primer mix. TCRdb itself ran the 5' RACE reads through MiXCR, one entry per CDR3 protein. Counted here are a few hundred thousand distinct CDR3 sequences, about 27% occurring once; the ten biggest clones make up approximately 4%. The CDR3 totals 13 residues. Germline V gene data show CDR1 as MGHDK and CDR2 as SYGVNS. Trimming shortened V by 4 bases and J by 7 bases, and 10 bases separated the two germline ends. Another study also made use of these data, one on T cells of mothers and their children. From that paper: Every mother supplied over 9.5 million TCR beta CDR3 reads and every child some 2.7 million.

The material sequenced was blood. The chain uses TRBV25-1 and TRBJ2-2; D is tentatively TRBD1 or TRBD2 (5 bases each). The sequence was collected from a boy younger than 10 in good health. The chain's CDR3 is CASSGDGYGELFF. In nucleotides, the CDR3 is TGTGCCAGCAGTGGGGACGGATACGGGGAGCTGTTTTTT.